This T cell receptor (beta chain) comes out of a study of cytomegalovirus exposure and HLA in healthy donors. Study results and limitations: The authors later linked a missense DCLRE1C variant to TCR beta V- and J-gene trimming. In vitro work confirmed that three CMV-associated chains recognize CMV antigens. Data from an earlier analysis indicated that most TCR beta V segments were productive either about 90% or about 30% of the time.

The PCR made use of 60 Vbeta and 13 Jbeta primers. The repertoire was sequenced with immunoSEQ multiplex PCR; TCRdb's copy has only in-frame clones and lacks some. The sample consists of roughly 120,000 clones, under 90% of them appearing once. This clone was counted a few times. Its specificity is not known. Every donor was a healthy person donating bone marrow. The receptor's source is a woman in her twenties or thirties in good health and CMV-seronegative. Sequencing was done on a sample of PBMCs.

CDR3: CASSVGPGSGEQFF. In DNA form, the CDR3 reads TGTGCCAGCAGCGTAGGACCGGGATCAGGTGAGCAGTTCTTC. This rearrangement joins TRBV9 to TRBJ2-1, with D possibly matching TRBD2 (5 bases). V was cut by 0 bases and J by 9 bases, with 13 bases left in between. Germline assignment: CDR1 SGDLS and CDR2 YYNGEE. This CDR3 comprises 14 residues.